This note documents a single T cell receptor (beta chain) sequence. No antigen is known for it. This entry belongs to a study of identical twins. A single record per CDR3 protein comes from TCRdb applying MiXCR to the 5' RACE reads. The table has hundreds of thousands of distinct CDR3 sequences, 10% to 15% seen once; the top ten hold under 2%. Study observations and caveats: The study found that models underestimated out-of-frame TCR alpha sharing in monozygotic twins. Invariant MAIT and iNKT cells are populations that could partly confound zero-insertion analyses.

The sample was also reused in another study, on yellow fever vaccine responses in identical twins.

The receptor was isolated from a woman aged 18-30 years in good health. Sequencing input: PBMCs.

CDR3 nucleotide sequence: TGCAGTGCTAGAGATCGGAGAGCGGGGGGGCTTCTAGATACGCAGTATTTT. It yields the protein CSARDRRAGGLLDTQYF. The chain combines TRBV20-1 with TRBJ2-3, with 10 bases matching TRBD2. The CDR3 covers 17 residues. The ends lost 0 bases at V and 5 bases at J; junction bases unmatched: 11. Germline V gene sequence: CDR1 DFQATT, CDR2 SNEGSKA (reference sequence).